Reported below is one TCR beta chain. A much larger clone is a single base away; this may be a read error. The data originate from a study of beta chain features in type 1 diabetes. This CDR3 region has 15 residues. From germline, CDR1 is SEHNR and CDR2 FQNEAQ (reference sequence). Trimming cost V 5 bases and J 2 bases, with 10 bases left between them. CD4+ cells of the naive, central memory, regulatory and stem cell-like memory types were sorted via CD45RO/CCR7/CD25/CD127/CD95/CD27. Reverse transcription of all isolated RNA meant that expressed TCRB transcripts were sequenced. Profiled with immunoSEQ multiplex PCR; TCRdb holds only in-frame clones, not every one. The table has around 290,000 clones, approximately 8% seen once.

The sequencing sample was made of central memory CD4+ T cells from blood. This chain uses TRBV7-9 with TRBJ2-6; weak D call: TRBD1 (6 bases). The sequence was collected from a woman under 30 in good health. For the CDR3, the DNA is TGTGCCAGCAGCGTACAGGGCGCTGGGGCCAACGTCCTGACTTTC. It specifies CASSVQGAGANVLTF. Combining the CDR3 with reference TRBV7-9 and TRBJ2-6 gives the whole variable domain DTGVSQNPRHKITKRGQNVTFRCDPISEHNRLYWYRQTLGQGPEFLTYFQNEAQLEKSRLLSDRFSAERPKGSFSTLEIQRTEQGDSAMYLCASSVQGAGANVLTFGAGSRLTVL.